Listed below are T cell receptor beta chains from one sample, sequenced in a study of early T cells in non-severe SARS-CoV-2 infection. TCRdb used MiXCR to reprocess the 5' RACE reads, holding one entry per CDR3 protein. The sample includes around 50,000 distinct CDR3 sequences, around 4.6% of them seen just once. Specimen: whole blood. The receptors here all came from an adult who was a healthcare worker with PCR-confirmed SARS-CoV-2 infection or an uninfected control (not recorded which). Both conserved end residues are part of each CDR3. Not all rows give a size; the values are once, few, many and, for expanded clones, a class.

>TRBJ2-7|TRBV10-3|many
CAISAGFSCEQYF
>TRBJ2-7|TRBV2|many
CASRVGTDGSYEQYF
>TRBJ1-1|TRBV3-1|few
CASSQGQRMYTEAFF
>TRBJ2-7|TRBV20-1|many
CSASFTGIYEQYF
>TRBJ2-2|TRBV19|many
CASTLTGELFF
>TRBJ2-5|TRBV19|few
CASTTTGDSGDQYF
>TRBJ1-4|TRBV12-3/TRBV12-4|many
CASSLKANEKLFF
>TRBJ2-5|TRBV7-9|many
CASSLRGETQYF
>TRBJ2-3|TRBV11-2|few
CASSRTPRRTDTQYF
>TRBJ2-1|TRBV21-1|few
CASSPQTSWDEQFF
>TRBJ1-4|TRBV3-1|NA
CASSRDSHREKLFF
>TRBJ1-2|TRBV5-1|many
CASSLGTGANYGYTF
>TRBJ2-5|TRBV24-1|many
CATSDPPTGETQYF
>TRBJ2-1|TRBV19|NA
CASSTGVTVEFF
>TRBJ2-3|TRBV5-8|NA
CASSLLSGTSFWWF
>TRBJ2-1|TRBV11-1|NA
CASSSRTIYNEQFF
>TRBJ1-5|TRBV4-1|many
CASSLTPERAQHF
>TRBJ2-3|TRBV9|few
CASSVAPGTTDAMDTQYF
>TRBJ1-1|TRBV19|NA
CASSMGALNTEAFF
>TRBJ2-1|TRBV4-3|many
CASSLRSGTSVIEQFF
>TRBJ2-7|TRBV20-1|many
CSARPASGISYEQYF
>TRBJ2-7|TRBV12-3/TRBV12-4|NA
CASSPGAGDEQYF
>TRBJ1-5|TRBV6-1|NA
CASTEAGVSNQPQHF
>TRBJ1-1|TRBV5-5|few
CASSLVGEMAASPMNTEAFF
>TRBJ2-3|TRBV13|many
CASSPRQLESTDTQYF
>TRBJ1-1|TRBV7-9|many
CASSLEGSFTEAFF
>TRBJ2-2|TRBV27|many
CASSKRTGAANTGELFF
>TRBJ2-3|TRBV4-3|NA
CASSQAPGGTDTQYF
>TRBJ2-3|TRBV1|many
CTSSQERDSIDTQYF
>TRBJ2-7|TRBV6-6|NA
CASTPTSGRYEQYF
>TRBJ2-1|TRBV20-1|many
CSAKRTSGSYNEQFF
>TRBJ2-7|TRBV7-9|many
CASSLYGSYEQYF
>TRBJ2-5|TRBV27|many
CASSRTSGRTQYF
>TRBJ2-7|TRBV6-4|many
CASSPWIYEQYF
>TRBJ1-1|TRBV6-2/TRBV6-3|many
CASSYSRTGMNTEAFF
>TRBJ2-2|TRBV12-3/TRBV12-4|few
CASSEMTGSTGELFF
>TRBJ2-1|TRBV7-9|few
CASSFRFLGEQFF
>TRBJ2-3|TRBV6-2/TRBV6-3|many
CASSYSNGPPDTQYF
>TRBJ1-2|TRBV7-9|few
CASSSPSLGNYGYTF
>TRBJ2-2|TRBV29-1|many
CSVDGTGANTGELFF
>TRBJ1-1|TRBV5-4|NA
CASSLNSLTEAFF
>TRBJ2-7|TRBV19|NA
CASSSRGIYEQYF
>TRBJ1-5|TRBV7-2|many
CASSPLLSGDQPQHF
>TRBJ2-1|TRBV19|many
CASSMGLAGGSYNEQFF
>TRBJ2-7|TRBV2|many
CASSTGNSHEQYF
>TRBJ2-7|TRBV14|many
CASSQGFYLSENYEQYF
>TRBJ1-5|TRBV20-1|many
CSTRVDSNQPQHF
>TRBJ1-1|TRBV20-1|few
CSARRPSGTEAFF
>TRBJ2-7|TRBV20-1|many
CSALLRSPQYF
>TRBJ2-5|TRBV19|many
CASSSPRDRLETQYF
>TRBJ2-2|TRBV20-1|many
CSARAGANTGELFF
>TRBJ1-1|TRBV13|few
CASSSTGTAEAFF
>TRBJ2-1|TRBV7-2|many
CASRFTGTEYVF
>TRBJ1-5|TRBV20-1|many
CSATAGYGKPQHF
>TRBJ2-3|TRBV5-4|many
CASSRGDTDTQYF